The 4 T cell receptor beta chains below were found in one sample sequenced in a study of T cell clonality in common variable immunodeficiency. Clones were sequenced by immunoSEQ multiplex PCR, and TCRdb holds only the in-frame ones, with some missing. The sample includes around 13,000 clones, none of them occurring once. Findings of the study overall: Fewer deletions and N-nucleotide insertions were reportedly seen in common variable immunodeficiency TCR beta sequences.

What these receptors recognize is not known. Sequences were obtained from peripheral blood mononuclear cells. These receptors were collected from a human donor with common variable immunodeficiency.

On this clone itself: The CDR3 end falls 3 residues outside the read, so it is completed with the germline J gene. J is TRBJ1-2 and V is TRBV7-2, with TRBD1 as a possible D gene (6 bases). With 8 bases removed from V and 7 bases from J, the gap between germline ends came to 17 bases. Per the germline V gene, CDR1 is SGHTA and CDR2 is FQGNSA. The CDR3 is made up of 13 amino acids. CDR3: CASGGSQGLGYTF. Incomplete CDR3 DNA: TGTGCCAGCGGGGGTTCACAGGGCCTTGGC.

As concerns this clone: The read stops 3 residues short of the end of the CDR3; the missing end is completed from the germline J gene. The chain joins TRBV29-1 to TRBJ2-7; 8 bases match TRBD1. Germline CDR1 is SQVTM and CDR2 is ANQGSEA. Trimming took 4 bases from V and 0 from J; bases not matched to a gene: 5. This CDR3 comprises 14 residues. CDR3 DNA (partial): TGCAGCGTTGGCCGGACAGGGAGCTCCTACGAG. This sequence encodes CSVGRTGSSYE. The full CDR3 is CSVGRTGSSYEQYF.

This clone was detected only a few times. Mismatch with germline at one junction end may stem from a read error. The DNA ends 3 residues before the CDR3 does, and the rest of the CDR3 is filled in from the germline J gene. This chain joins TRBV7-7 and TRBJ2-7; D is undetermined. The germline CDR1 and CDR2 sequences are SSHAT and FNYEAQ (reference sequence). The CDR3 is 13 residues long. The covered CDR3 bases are TGTGCTAGCAGCTTAGGTGGCAGTCGCGAG. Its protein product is CASSLGGSRE. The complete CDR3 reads CASSLGGSREQYF.

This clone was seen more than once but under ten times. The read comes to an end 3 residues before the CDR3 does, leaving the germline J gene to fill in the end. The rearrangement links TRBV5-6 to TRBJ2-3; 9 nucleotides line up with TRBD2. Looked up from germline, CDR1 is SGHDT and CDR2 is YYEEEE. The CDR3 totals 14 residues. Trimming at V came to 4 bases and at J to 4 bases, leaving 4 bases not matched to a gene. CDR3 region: CASSLAGSADTQYF. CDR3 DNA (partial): TGTGCCAGCAGCCTAGCGGGGTCGGCAGATACG.